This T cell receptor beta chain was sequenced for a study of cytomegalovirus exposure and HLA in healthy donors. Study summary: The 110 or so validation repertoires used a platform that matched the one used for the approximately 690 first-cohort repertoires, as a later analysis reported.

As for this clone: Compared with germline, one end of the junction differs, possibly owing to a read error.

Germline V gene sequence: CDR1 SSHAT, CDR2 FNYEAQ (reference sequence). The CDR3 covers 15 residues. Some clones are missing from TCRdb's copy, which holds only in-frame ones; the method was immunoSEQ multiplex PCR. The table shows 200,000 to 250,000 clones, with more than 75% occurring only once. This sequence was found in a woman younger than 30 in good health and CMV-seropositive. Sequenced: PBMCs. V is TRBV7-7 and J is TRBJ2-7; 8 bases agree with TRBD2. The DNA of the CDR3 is TGTGCTAGCAGCTTAGCGTACGGGAGGGCCTACGAGCAGTACTTC. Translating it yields CASSLAYGRAYEQYF.